One T cell receptor (beta chain) is described in this entry. Antigen specificity is unknown. Amplified TCR beta CDR3 regions were obtained using RNA transcripts as template. Amplification began with first-round RT-PCR using HTBI primers, then second-round multiplex PCR was performed. A single record per CDR3 protein comes from TCRdb applying MiXCR to the multiplex PCR reads. The profile shows about 640,000 distinct CDR3 sequences, more than 40% of them singletons. The data are from a study of Graves' ophthalmopathy and Graves' hyperthyroidism. Whole-study results and caveats: Blood also harbored most expanded thyroid clonotypes above 0.001 frequency.

Germline CDR1 GTSNPN, CDR2 SVGIG (reference sequence). Trimming at V came to 1 base and at J to 5 bases, leaving 5 bases not matched to a gene. The CDR3 has 15 amino acids. Material for sequencing was peripheral blood. This chain uses TRBV30 with TRBJ1-4; 9 bases agree with TRBD1. This clonotype was sampled from an adult man with Graves' ophthalmopathy. CDR3 nucleotides: TGTGCCTGGAGTGGTAAGGGACAGGGAAATGAAAAACTGTTTTTT. This sequence encodes CAWSGKGQGNEKLFF. Complete variable domain (other parts from reference TRBV30 and TRBJ1-4): SQTIHQWPATLVQPVGSPLSLECTVEGTSNPNLYWYRQAAGRGLQLLFYSVGIGQISSEVPQNLSASRPQDRQFILSSKKLLLSDSGFYLCAWSGKGQGNEKLFFGSGTQLSVL.